One and the same sample provided the 30 T cell receptor beta chains below, sequenced in a study of early T cells in non-severe SARS-CoV-2 infection. TCRdb re-called the 5' RACE reads with MiXCR, one entry per CDR3 protein. The sample shows approximately 70,000 distinct CDR3 sequences, over 4% of them seen only once. The specimen comprised whole blood, sampled at baseline. The source is an adult who was a healthcare worker with PCR-confirmed SARS-CoV-2 infection or an uninfected control (not recorded which).

The table lists this clonotype with many counts. The chain employs TRBV20-1 and TRBJ2-7; 8 nucleotides line up with TRBD1. After removal of 2 bases from V and 6 bases from J, the junction contained 3 bases not matched to a gene. Germline V gene lookup returns CDR1 DFQATT and CDR2 SNEGSKA (reference sequence). This CDR3 contains 12 residues. For the CDR3, the DNA is TGCAGTGCTAGAAGACAGGGGATCGAGCAGTACTTC. This codes for CSARRQGIEQYF.

In its sample, this clonotype was seen many times. The V call is TRBV4-1, the J call TRBJ1-1; D may be TRBD1 (5 bases). This CDR3 is built from 14 residues. Germline V lookup: CDR1 MGHRA, CDR2 YSYEKL. Trimming stripped 3 bases from V and 3 bases from J, with 11 bases between. The CDR3 DNA sequence: TGCGCCAGCAGCCAGCAGATAGGGGACACTGAAGCTTTCTTT. It encodes CASSQQIGDTEAFF.

In its sample, this clonotype was seen many times. The rearrangement links TRBV6-5 to TRBJ2-1; TRBD2 agrees at 8 bases. Trimming removed 0 bases from V and 16 bases from J; junction bases left unmatched: 20. The germline gives CDR1 MNHEY, CDR2 SVGAGI. The CDR3 length is 17 residues. CDR3 sequence (DNA): TGTGCCAGCAGTTACTCCCTTGGTAGCGGGGCGGCTACCGCCCACTTCTTC. Translated: CASSYSLGSGAATAHFF.

This clonotype was counted a few times. The V and J genes are TRBV10-3 and TRBJ2-1, with 7 bases aligning to TRBD1. The CDR3 has 13 amino acids. Per the germline V gene, CDR1 is ENHRY and CDR2 is SYGVKD. V shed 6 bases, J shed 4 bases, and the junction held 3 bases outside the gene matches. The CDR3 protein is CAIRGDSYNEQFF. The CDR3 coding sequence is TGTGCCATCAGGGGGGACAGTTACAATGAGCAGTTCTTC.

In its sample, this clonotype was seen many times. The chain has TRBV19 and TRBJ2-1; 7 bases fit TRBD1. Germline loops: CDR1 LNHDA, CDR2 SQIVND (reference sequence). The CDR3 extends over 15 amino acids. After removal of 5 bases from V and 1 base from J, the junction contained 5 bases not matched to a gene. The CDR3 region has the DNA TGTGCCAGTAGTTCAGACAGGGAATCCTACAATGAGCAGTTCTTC. It is translated as CASSSDRESYNEQFF.

The CDR3 region has the DNA TGTGCCACCAGTGGATCCGGGACAGCCTTCTCCTACAATGAGCAGTTCTTC. Its translation is CATSGSGTAFSYNEQFF. The rearrangement joins TRBV24-1 to TRBJ2-1; the match to TRBD1 covers 7 bases. Germline V gene lookup returns CDR1 KGHDR and CDR2 SFDVKD. CDR3 length equals 17 residues. V lost 5 bases and J lost 0; bases outside the gene matches: 9.

This clonotype has a handful of counts. The rearrangement links TRBV11-3 to TRBJ2-2; 9 bases line up with TRBD2. This CDR3 region has 17 residues. CDR1 is SGHNT and CDR2 is YENEEA in the germline V gene. J lost 0 bases, V lost 4 bases, and 6 bases had no gene match. The CDR3 sequence is CASSSGSGRPNTGELFF. CDR3 DNA: TGTGCCAGCAGCTCGGGAAGCGGGAGGCCGAACACCGGGGAGCTGTTTTTT.

The gene calls are TRBV5-8 and TRBJ2-4, with D possibly TRBD1 on 5 matching bases. The V and J ends lost 4 bases and 0 bases respectively, with 11 bases between them. Germline V gene lookup returns CDR1 SGHTS and CDR2 YDEGEE. The CDR3 is 15 residues long. In DNA, the CDR3 is TGTGCCAGCAGCCCCAGGGTTCTAGCCAAAAACATTCAGTACTTC. Protein product: CASSPRVLAKNIQYF.

This clonotype was found a few times. The J gene is TRBJ2-6, the V gene TRBV7-6; D is ambiguous. V was trimmed by 0 bases and J by 2 bases, leaving 8 bases between them. Germline CDR1 SGHVS, CDR2 FNYEAQ. This CDR3 spans 16 amino acids. CDR3 in DNA: TGTGCCAGCAGCTTAGCAGGTGTCGCTGGGGCCAACGTCCTGACTTTC. The encoded protein is CASSLAGVAGANVLTF. Drawing the rest from reference TRBV7-6 and TRBJ2-6, the complete variable domain is GAGVSQSPRYKVTKRGQDVALRCDPISGHVSLYWYRQALGQGPEFLTYFNYEAQQDKSGLPNDRFSAERPEGSISTLTIQRTEQRDSAMYRCASSLAGVAGANVLTFGAGSRLTVL.

This clonotype was recorded many times. The chain couples TRBV7-2 to TRBJ2-1; TRBD2 agrees at 8 bases. This CDR3 spans 14 amino acids. Germline CDR1 is SGHTA and CDR2 is FQGNSA. Unmatched junction bases numbered 5, after V lost 5 bases and J lost 5 bases. CDR3 loop: CASSPGLANNEQFF. CDR3 nucleotide sequence: TGTGCCAGCAGCCCAGGACTAGCAAACAATGAGCAGTTCTTC.

This clonotype came up a few times. The chain is built from TRBV18 and TRBJ1-4; D remains ambiguous. The length of the CDR3 is 12 residues. CDR1 and CDR2 (germline): KGHSH, LQKENI. Deletions cut 1 base from V and 8 bases from J, with 5 bases between. CDR3 loop: CASSPLGEKLFF. The DNA of the CDR3 is TGTGCCAGCTCACCACTTGGGGAAAAACTGTTTTTT. Drawing the rest from reference TRBV18 and TRBJ1-4, the complete variable domain is NAGVMQNPRHLVRRRGQEARLRCSPMKGHSHVYWYRQLPEEGLKFMVYLQKENIIDESGMPKERFSAEFPKEGPSILRIQQVVRGDSAAYFCASSPLGEKLFFGSGTQLSVL.

This clonotype has only a few counts. This rearrangement joins TRBV7-3 to TRBJ2-7, with D unresolved. CDR1 is SGHTA, CDR2 FQGTGA, per germline. Between the trimmed V and J ends, which lost 4 bases and 5 bases, there was a span of 12 bases. The CDR3 runs to 13 residues. In DNA form, the CDR3 reads TGTGCCAGCAGCTCCCAAACCAAAGACGAGCAGTACTTC. As protein: CASSSQTKDEQYF.

The V and J genes are TRBV11-2 and TRBJ2-3, with D unclear. Germline V lookup: CDR1 SGHAT, CDR2 FQNNGV. This CDR3 has 14 amino acids. With 5 bases removed from V and 4 bases from J, the gap between germline ends came to 13 bases. CDR3 bases: TGTGCCAGCAGCCCCACCTTCCCCCCAGATACGCAGTATTTT. Protein: CASSPTFPPDTQYF.

In its sample, this clonotype was seen many times. This chain joins TRBV7-2 and TRBJ2-2; possible D gene TRBD2, 5 bases. V was pared by 8 bases and J by 5 bases, with 18 bases between. The CDR3 extends over 15 amino acids. Germline assignment: CDR1 SGHTA and CDR2 FQGNSA. The CDR3 reads CASGPGSRWTGELFF. DNA for the CDR3: TGTGCCAGCGGCCCTGGGAGCCGGTGGACCGGGGAGCTGTTTTTT.

This clonotype was counted only a few times. The chain recombines TRBV2 with TRBJ1-1; weak D call: TRBD1 (5 bases). CDR1 SNHLY and CDR2 FYNNEI come from the germline V gene. This CDR3 has 14 residues. The V end was cut by 5 bases, the J end by 3 bases, with 13 bases between. CDR3 sequence (DNA): TGTGCCAGCAGTTGGCGACAGAAGGACACTGAAGCTTTCTTT. It is translated as CASSWRQKDTEAFF.

This clonotype has at least ten counts. This chain links TRBV10-2 with TRBJ2-7, with D possibly being TRBD1 or TRBD2 (5 bases each). Germline values: CDR1 WSHSY, CDR2 SAAADI. Deletions cut 9 bases from V and 6 bases from J, with 12 bases between. The CDR3 is made up of 11 amino acids. As DNA, the CDR3 is TGCGCCAGTTCGAGGGGCGGCGAGCAGTACTTC. Amino acid sequence: CASSRGGEQYF.

This clonotype was counted at least ten times. This chain connects TRBV12-3 or TRBV12-4 to TRBJ2-7; 7 positions match TRBD1. V lost 3 bases to trimming and J lost 3 bases; unmatched junction nucleotides: 5. CDR3 length: 14 amino acids. CDR3 DNA sequence: TGTGCCAGCAGTTTTAGGGGGCACGACTACGAGCAGTACTTC. It yields the protein CASSFRGHDYEQYF.

A few counts support this clonotype. The genes are TRBV4-1 and TRBJ2-5, with TRBD2 identical over 10 bases. The CDR3 sequence is 13 residues long. Germline assignment: CDR1 MGHRA and CDR2 YSYEKL. Trimming removed 4 bases from V and 5 bases from J; junction bases left unmatched: 1. The DNA of the CDR3 is TGCGCCAGCAGCCGGACTAGCGGTGAGACCCAGTACTTC. Translation: CASSRTSGETQYF.

The V gene is TRBV9, the J gene TRBJ2-3; 13 nucleotides match TRBD2. Germline V lookup: CDR1 SGDLS, CDR2 YYNGEE. The CDR3 is made up of 17 amino acids. V was clipped by 3 bases and J by 3 bases; unmatched bases: 7. The CDR3 here is CASSATGLAGVTDTQYF. The DNA of the CDR3 is TGTGCCAGCAGCGCCACTGGACTAGCGGGAGTAACAGATACGCAGTATTTT.

A few counts support this clonotype. The rearrangement joins TRBV5-1 to TRBJ1-1, with 9 nucleotides matching TRBD1. The germline CDR1 and CDR2 sequences are SGHRS and YFSETQ. This CDR3 is 12 amino acids long. The junction had 4 bases not matched to a gene; V was cut back by 3 bases and J by 10 bases. CDR3 amino acids: CASSSETGGAFF. CDR3 sequence (DNA): TGCGCCAGCAGCTCTGAGACAGGGGGAGCTTTCTTT.

In its sample, this clonotype was seen many times. The chain couples TRBV10-1 to TRBJ1-3, with TRBD1 matching over 8 bases. Germline CDR1 reads WNHNN; CDR2 reads SYGVQD (reference sequence). Trimming removed 4 bases from V and 2 bases from J; junction bases left unmatched: 13. The CDR3 is 18 residues long. CDR3 region: CASSGSLRDRKPGNTIYF. DNA of the CDR3: TGCGCCAGCAGTGGGAGCCTCCGGGACAGGAAACCTGGAAACACCATATATTTT.

This clonotype was counted only a few times. At one end, the junction sequence differs from germline, possibly due to a read error. The J gene is TRBJ1-2, the V gene TRBV7-9; 11 positions match TRBD1. This CDR3 is 16 amino acids long. CDR1 is SEHNR, CDR2 FQNEAQ, per germline (reference sequence). The CDR3 loop is CASSLDGTGGLYGYTF. DNA for the CDR3: TGTGCCAGCAGTTTAGACGGGACAGGGGGTCTTTATGGCTACACCTTC.

The genes are TRBV12-3 or TRBV12-4 and TRBJ2-3, with 10 bases identical to TRBD2. J lost 2 bases, V lost 7 bases, and 9 bases had no gene match. The CDR3 totals 16 residues. The CDR3: CASTQWGTSDTDTQYF. The DNA of the CDR3 is TGTGCCAGCACCCAGTGGGGGACTAGCGACACAGATACGCAGTATTTT.

The sample holds many counts of this clonotype. Compared with germline, one end of the junction differs, possibly owing to a read error. The chain combines TRBV6-5 with TRBJ1-6; D gene unclear. The CDR3 consists of 15 residues. From germline, CDR1 is MNHEY and CDR2 SVGAGI. CDR3 sequence reads: CASTYHASYNSPLHF. The DNA for the CDR3 is TGTGCCAGCACTTACCACGCCTCTTATAATTCACCCCTCCACTTT.

This clonotype has at least ten counts. The chain links TRBV14 to TRBJ2-7; 7 positions agree with TRBD2. From germline, CDR1 is SGHDN and CDR2 FVKESK. The CDR3 contains 14 residues. Losses at the gene ends were 4 bases for V and 6 bases for J; bases not matched to a gene: 9. The CDR3 protein is CASSPRLAAVEQYF. CDR3 coding DNA: TGTGCCAGCAGCCCGCGTCTAGCGGCGGTCGAGCAGTACTTC.

The V and J genes are TRBV6-1 and TRBJ2-5; 11 bases agree with TRBD2. After removal of 4 bases from V and 1 base from J, the junction contained 5 bases not matched to a gene. CDR3 length: 16 residues. Germline V gene sequence: CDR1 MNHNS, CDR2 SASEGT. This CDR3 is CASSVRTSGFQETQYF. Written as DNA, the CDR3 is TGTGCCAGCAGTGTTCGGACTAGCGGGTTCCAAGAGACCCAGTACTTC.

This clonotype has at least ten counts. The rearrangement uses TRBV20-1 and TRBJ2-5; D not certain. In germline, CDR1 is DFQATT, CDR2 SNEGSKA (reference sequence). The V end lost 2 bases, the J end lost 3 bases, and 4 bases lay between the germline ends. CDR3 length: 11 residues. CDR3 nucleotides: TGCAGTGCTAGACAGGAAGAGACCCAGTACTTC. Its translation is CSARQEETQYF.

This clonotype turned up a few times. The chain carries TRBV2 and TRBJ1-2, with 7 bases matching TRBD1. The CDR3 is 13 residues long. V was pared by 6 bases and J by 2 bases, with 3 bases of the junction left unmatched. Germline values: CDR1 SNHLY, CDR2 FYNNEI. The CDR3 sequence is CASRPTGNYGYTF. In nucleotides, the CDR3 is TGTGCCAGCAGACCGACAGGGAACTATGGCTACACCTTC.

Ten or more counts support this clonotype. This sequence joins TRBV20-1 and TRBJ2-3; a possible D gene is TRBD1 (6 bases). The CDR3 length is 13 residues. The V end was cut by 8 bases, the J end by 4 bases, with 16 bases between. Germline V gene lookup returns CDR1 DFQATT and CDR2 SNEGSKA (reference sequence). The CDR3, as DNA: TGCAGTCCCGAGGGGGAGATGCCAGATACGCAGTATTTT. As protein: CSPEGEMPDTQYF.

The rearrangement joins TRBV12-3 or TRBV12-4 to TRBJ1-1; no reliable D call. Trimming cost V 6 bases and J 1 base, with 15 bases left between them. The CDR3 totals 15 residues. Written as DNA, the CDR3 is TGTGCCAGCAGACCGCCTGGCAGGAGGAACACTGAAGCTTTCTTT. It specifies CASRPPGRRNTEAFF.